This TCR beta chain was identified during a study of blood T cell repertoires in COVID-19. Across the study: Donors in the United States, Italy and Spain gave samples during acute or convalescent COVID-19. Sources were T cells, B-cell-depleted T cells, or PBMCs; the material itself was cDNA or gDNA.

Germline trimming cut 10 bases from V and 4 bases from J; bases unmatched to any gene: 15. Germline assignment: CDR1 WNHNN and CDR2 SYGVQD (reference sequence). The CDR3 is 16 residues long. As handled by the study authors: Estimated nucleated cell counts came from reference gene primer amplification. Repertoires were generated with immunoSEQ multiplex PCR, while TCRdb's copy carries only in-frame clones and drops some. The D gene and trimming were derived from the DNA, and the V and J assignments and clone size from that table. The data show some 200,000 clones, about nine tenths seen once. This clone was observed a few times.

The sequence was collected from an elderly man with acute or convalescent COVID-19. V usage is TRBV10-1 and J usage is TRBJ1-5; 8 positions agree with TRBD1. The material sequenced was peripheral blood. CDR3 DNA: TGCGCCAACGAGGGGGTGACAGGGGCCGCAAATCAGCCCCAGCATTTT. It yields the protein CANEGVTGAANQPQHF.